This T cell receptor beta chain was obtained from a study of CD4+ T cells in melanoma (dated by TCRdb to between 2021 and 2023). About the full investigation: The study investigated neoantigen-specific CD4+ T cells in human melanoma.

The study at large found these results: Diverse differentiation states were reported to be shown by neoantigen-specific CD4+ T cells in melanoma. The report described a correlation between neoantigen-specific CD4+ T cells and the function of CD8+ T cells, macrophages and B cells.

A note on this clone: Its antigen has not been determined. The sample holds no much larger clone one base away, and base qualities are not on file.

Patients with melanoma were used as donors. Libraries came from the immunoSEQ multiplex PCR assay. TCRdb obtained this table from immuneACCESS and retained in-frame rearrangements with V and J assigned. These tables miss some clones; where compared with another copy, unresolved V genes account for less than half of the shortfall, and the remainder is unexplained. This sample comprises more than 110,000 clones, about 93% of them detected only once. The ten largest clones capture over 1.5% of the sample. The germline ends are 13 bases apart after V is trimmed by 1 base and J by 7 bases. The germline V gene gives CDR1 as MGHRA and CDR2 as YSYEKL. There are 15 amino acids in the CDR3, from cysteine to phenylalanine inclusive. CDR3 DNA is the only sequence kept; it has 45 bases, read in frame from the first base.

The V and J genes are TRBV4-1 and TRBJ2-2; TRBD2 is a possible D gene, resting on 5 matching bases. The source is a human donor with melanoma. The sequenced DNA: TGCGCCAGCAGCCAAGCATGGATAGGGAGCGGGGAGCTGTTTTTT. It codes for CASSQAWIGSGELFF.